This TCR beta chain originates from a study of CD8 T cells in Susac syndrome. With random hexamers, 0.5 to 1 ug RNA was reverse transcribed. TCRdb fed the immunoSEQ multiplex PCR reads into MiXCR, producing one record per CDR3 protein. The sample holds some 200,000 distinct CDR3 sequences, about 90% seen once. This CDR3 region has 12 residues. V was pared by 3 bases and J by 8 bases, with 7 bases between. Germline V gives CDR1 MGHRA, CDR2 YSYEKL. This chain connects TRBV4-1 to TRBJ2-2; D uncertain. The sequencing input was CD8+ T cells from PBMCs. The clonotype comes from a human donor with multiple sclerosis. In DNA form, the CDR3 reads TGCGCCAGCAGCCACCTGGGGGGGGAGCTGTTTTTT. It codes for CASSHLGGELFF.